Below, 2 T cell receptor beta chains from the same sample are listed, as sequenced in a study of blood T cell repertoires in COVID-19. Method: immunoSEQ multiplex PCR; TCRdb's copy keeps in-frame clones and lacks some. The sample contains 130,000 to 150,000 clones, 65% to 90% of which appear only once. Sequenced: peripheral blood. The receptors were sampled from a human donor in a cohort sampled during active COVID-19.

This clone was counted only a few times. The chain is built from TRBV18 and TRBJ2-5; TRBD2 agrees at 7 bases. The germline V gene encodes CDR1 KGHSH and CDR2 LQKENI. The ends lost 6 bases at V and 4 bases at J; junction bases unmatched: 5. The CDR3 contains 13 residues. CDR3 sequence: CASSLPGGETQYF. The DNA for the CDR3 is TGTGCCAGCTCGCTTCCGGGAGGAGAGACCCAGTACTTC.

The chain is built from TRBV18 and TRBJ2-7, with D perhaps TRBD1 (6 bases). V was pared by 3 bases and J by 4 bases, with 13 bases between. The CDR3 is made up of 14 amino acids. From germline, CDR1 is KGHSH and CDR2 LQKENI. The CDR3 bases are TGTGCCAGCTCACCGCCGGTTACAGGGTACGAGCAGTACTTC. This gives the protein CASSPPVTGYEQYF. Full variable domain (outside the CDR3, taken from reference TRBV18 and TRBJ2-7): NAGVMQNPRHLVRRRGQEARLRCSPMKGHSHVYWYRQLPEEGLKFMVYLQKENIIDESGMPKERFSAEFPKEGPSILRIQQVVRGDSAAYFCASSPPVTGYEQYFGPGTRLTVT.